This paragraph reports one T cell receptor (beta chain). V lost 0 bases and J lost 2; bases outside the gene matches: 10. CDR3 length: 19 amino acids. Germline CDR1 LGHNA, CDR2 YNFKEQ. This sample was taken from a study of blood T cell repertoires in COVID-19. Whole-study context: COVID-19 samples, acute and convalescent, were from the United States, Italy and Spain. In each case, the material was cDNA or gDNA derived from T cells, B-cell-depleted T cells, or PBMCs.

The authors' processing: Amplification from reference gene primers served as the basis for estimated nucleated cell counts. Using immunoSEQ multiplex PCR, the repertoire was profiled, and TCRdb retains in-frame clones only, with some absent. D and trimming come from the DNA, and the V and J calls and clone size come from that table. This sample has under 150,000 clones, with approximately 80% found just once. This chain uses TRBV4-2 with TRBJ2-3; 11 bases align to TRBD2. The source material was peripheral blood. The clonotype originates from a woman aged 60-70 years with active or convalescent COVID-19. The DNA for the CDR3 is TGTGCCAGCAGCCAAGATCGGCCCCGACTAGCGGGGTTCACAGATACGCAGTATTTT. Residues: CASSQDRPRLAGFTDTQYF.